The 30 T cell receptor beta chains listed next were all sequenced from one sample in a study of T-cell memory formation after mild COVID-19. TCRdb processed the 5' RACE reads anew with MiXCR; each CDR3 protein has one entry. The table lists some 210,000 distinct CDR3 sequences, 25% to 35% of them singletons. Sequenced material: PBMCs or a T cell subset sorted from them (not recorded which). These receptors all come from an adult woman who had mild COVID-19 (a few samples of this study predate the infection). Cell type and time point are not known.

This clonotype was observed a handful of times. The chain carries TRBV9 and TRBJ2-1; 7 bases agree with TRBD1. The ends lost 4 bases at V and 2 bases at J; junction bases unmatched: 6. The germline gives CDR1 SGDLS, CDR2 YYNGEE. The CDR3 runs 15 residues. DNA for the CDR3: TGTGCCAGCAGCCCCACAGGGGACCCCTACAATGAGCAGTTCTTC. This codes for CASSPTGDPYNEQFF. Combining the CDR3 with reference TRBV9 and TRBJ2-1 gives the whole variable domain DSGVTQTPKHLITATGQRVTLRCSPRSGDLSVYWYQQSLDQGLQFLIQYYNGEERAKGNILERFSAQQFPDLHSELNLSSLELGDSALYFCASSPTGDPYNEQFFGPGTRLTVL.

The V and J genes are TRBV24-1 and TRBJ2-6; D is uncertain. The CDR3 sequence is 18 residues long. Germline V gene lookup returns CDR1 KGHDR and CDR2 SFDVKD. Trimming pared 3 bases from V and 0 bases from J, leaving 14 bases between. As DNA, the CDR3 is TGTGCCACCAGTGATCTCCCAAGTGACAACTCTGGGGCCAACGTCCTGACTTTC. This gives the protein CATSDLPSDNSGANVLTF.

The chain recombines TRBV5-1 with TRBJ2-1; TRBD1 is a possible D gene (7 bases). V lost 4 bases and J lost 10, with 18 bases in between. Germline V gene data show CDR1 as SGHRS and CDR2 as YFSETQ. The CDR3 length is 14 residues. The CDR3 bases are TGCGCCAGCAGCGGCGGAGGGGGCTCTCAGGAGCAGTTCTTC. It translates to CASSGGGGSQEQFF.

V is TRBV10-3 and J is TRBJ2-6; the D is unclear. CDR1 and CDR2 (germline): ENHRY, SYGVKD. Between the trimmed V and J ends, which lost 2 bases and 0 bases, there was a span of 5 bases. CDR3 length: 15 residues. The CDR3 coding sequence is TGTGCCATCAGTGAGCAAAACTCTGGGGCCAACGTCCTGACTTTC. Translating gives CAISEQNSGANVLTF.

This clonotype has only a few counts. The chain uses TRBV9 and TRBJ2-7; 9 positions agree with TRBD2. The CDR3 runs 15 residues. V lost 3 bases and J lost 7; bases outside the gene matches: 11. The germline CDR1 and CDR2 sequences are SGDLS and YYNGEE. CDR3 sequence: CASSALGAGGTEQYF. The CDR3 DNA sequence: TGTGCCAGCAGCGCTTTAGGAGCGGGAGGCACGGAGCAGTACTTC.

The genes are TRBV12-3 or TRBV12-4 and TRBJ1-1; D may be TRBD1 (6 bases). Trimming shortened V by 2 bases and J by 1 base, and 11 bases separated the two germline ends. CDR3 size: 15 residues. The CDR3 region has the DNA TGTGCCAGCAGTTTACGTCCGACAGGGAACACTGAAGCTTTCTTT. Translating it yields CASSLRPTGNTEAFF.

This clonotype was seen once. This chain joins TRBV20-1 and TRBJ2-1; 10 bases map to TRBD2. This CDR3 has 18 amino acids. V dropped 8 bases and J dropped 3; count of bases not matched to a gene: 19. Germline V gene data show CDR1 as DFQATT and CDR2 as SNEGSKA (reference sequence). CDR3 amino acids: CSTSIAGGGRVRYNEQFF. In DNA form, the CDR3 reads TGCAGTACTTCAATAGCGGGAGGAGGTAGGGTACGCTACAATGAGCAGTTCTTC.

The DNA of the CDR3 is TGTGCCAGCAGTATACAGCAGGGATACGGGGAGCTGTTTTTT. Protein: CASSIQQGYGELFF. The J gene is TRBJ2-2, the V gene TRBV27, with D possibly TRBD1 on 5 matching bases. The V gene's germline CDR1 is MNHEY and CDR2 SMNVEV (reference sequence). Trimming cost V 5 bases and J 7 bases, with 14 bases left between them. The CDR3 covers 14 residues.

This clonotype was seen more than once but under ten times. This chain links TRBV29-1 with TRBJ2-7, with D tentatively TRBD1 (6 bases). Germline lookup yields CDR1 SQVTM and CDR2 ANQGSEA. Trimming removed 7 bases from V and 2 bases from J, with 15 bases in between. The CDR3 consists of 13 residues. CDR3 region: CSAGQNTPYEQYF. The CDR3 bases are TGCAGCGCTGGACAGAATACCCCCTACGAGCAGTACTTC.

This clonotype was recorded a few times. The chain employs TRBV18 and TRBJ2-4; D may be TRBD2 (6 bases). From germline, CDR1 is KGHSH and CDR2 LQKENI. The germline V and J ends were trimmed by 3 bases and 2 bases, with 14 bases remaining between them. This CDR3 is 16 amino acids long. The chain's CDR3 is CASSPATGGTKNIQYF. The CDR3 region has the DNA TGTGCCAGCTCACCTGCAACCGGGGGAACCAAAAACATTCAGTACTTC. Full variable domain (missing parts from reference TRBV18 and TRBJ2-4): NAGVMQNPRHLVRRRGQEARLRCSPMKGHSHVYWYRQLPEEGLKFMVYLQKENIIDESGMPKERFSAEFPKEGPSILRIQQVVRGDSAAYFCASSPATGGTKNIQYFGAGTRLSVL.

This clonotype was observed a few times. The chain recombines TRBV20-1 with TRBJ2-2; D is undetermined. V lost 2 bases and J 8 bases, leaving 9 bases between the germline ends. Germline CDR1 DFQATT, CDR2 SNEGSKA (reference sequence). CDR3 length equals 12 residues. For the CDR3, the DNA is TGCAGTGCTAGAAACCTGGTAGGGGAGCTGTTTTTT. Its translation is CSARNLVGELFF.

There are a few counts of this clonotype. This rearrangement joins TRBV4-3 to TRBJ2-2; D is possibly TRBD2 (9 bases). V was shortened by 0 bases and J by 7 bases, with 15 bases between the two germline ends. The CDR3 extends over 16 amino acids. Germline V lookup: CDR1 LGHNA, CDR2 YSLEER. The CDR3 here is CASSQDSSGTGGELFF. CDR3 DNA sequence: TGCGCCAGCAGCCAAGATTCTAGCGGGACAGGCGGGGAGCTGTTTTTT.

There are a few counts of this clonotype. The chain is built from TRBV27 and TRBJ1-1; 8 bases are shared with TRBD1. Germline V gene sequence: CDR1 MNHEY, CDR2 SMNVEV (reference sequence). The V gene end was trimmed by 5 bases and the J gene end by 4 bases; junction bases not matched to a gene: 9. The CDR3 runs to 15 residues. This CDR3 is CASSPLLTGGTEAFF. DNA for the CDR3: TGTGCCAGCAGTCCGCTCCTCACAGGGGGCACTGAAGCTTTCTTT.

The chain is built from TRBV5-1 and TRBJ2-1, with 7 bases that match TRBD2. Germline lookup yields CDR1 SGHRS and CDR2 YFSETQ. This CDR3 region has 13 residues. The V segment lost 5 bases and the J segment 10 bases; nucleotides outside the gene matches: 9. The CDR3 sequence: CASSPDSGREQFF. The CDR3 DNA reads TGCGCCAGCAGTCCGGATAGCGGGCGAGAGCAGTTCTTC.

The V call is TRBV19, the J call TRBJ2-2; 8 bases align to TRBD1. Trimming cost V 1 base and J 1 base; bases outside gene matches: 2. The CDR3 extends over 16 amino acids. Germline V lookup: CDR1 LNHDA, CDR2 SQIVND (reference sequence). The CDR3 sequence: CASSIGGTGNTGELFF. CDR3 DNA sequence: TGTGCCAGTAGTATAGGAGGGACAGGGAACACCGGGGAGCTGTTTTTT.

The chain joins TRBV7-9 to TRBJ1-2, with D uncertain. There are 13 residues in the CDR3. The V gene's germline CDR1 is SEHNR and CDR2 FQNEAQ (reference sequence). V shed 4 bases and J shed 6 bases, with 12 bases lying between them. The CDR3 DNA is TGTGCCAGCAGCTCGTCGTCTTGGGATGGCTACACCTTC. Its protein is CASSSSSWDGYTF.

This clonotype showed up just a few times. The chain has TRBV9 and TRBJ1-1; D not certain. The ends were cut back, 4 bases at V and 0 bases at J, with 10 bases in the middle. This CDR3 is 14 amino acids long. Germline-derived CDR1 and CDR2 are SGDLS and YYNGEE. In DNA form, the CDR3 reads TGTGCCAGCAGCCAAGAGTCTATGAACACTGAAGCTTTCTTT. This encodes CASSQESMNTEAFF.

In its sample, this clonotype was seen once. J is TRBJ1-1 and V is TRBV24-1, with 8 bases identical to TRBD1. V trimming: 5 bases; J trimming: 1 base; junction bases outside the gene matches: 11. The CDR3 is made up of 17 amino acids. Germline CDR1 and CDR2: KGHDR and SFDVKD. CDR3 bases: TGTGCCACCAGTGTAACCGGGACCGGGACAGGGAACACTGAAGCTTTCTTT. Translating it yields CATSVTGTGTGNTEAFF.

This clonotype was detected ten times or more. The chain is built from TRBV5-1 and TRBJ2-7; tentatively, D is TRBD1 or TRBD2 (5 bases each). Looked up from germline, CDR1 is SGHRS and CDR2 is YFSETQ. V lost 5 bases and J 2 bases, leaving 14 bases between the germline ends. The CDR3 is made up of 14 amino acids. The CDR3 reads CASRRDVQTYEQYF. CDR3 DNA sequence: TGCGCCAGCAGACGGGACGTCCAAACCTACGAGCAGTACTTC.

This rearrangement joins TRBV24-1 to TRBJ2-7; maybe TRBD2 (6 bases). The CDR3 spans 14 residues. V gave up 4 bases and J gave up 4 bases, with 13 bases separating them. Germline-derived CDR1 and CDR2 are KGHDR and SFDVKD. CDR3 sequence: CATSDGGLPYEQYF. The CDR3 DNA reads TGTGCCACCAGTGACGGAGGGTTACCGTACGAGCAGTACTTC.

The CDR3, as DNA: TGTGCCAGCAGCACCCAAAACACAGATACGCAGTATTTT. Translation gives CASSTQNTDTQYF. This rearrangement joins TRBV9 to TRBJ2-3, with D unresolved. Germline V CDR1 and CDR2: SGDLS, YYNGEE. Trimming removed 4 bases at V and 2 bases at J, with 8 bases between. The CDR3 has 13 amino acids.

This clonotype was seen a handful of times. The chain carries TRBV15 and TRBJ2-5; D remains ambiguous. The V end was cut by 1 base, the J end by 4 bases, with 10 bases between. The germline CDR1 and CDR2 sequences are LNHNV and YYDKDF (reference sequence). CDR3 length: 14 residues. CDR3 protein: CATSRAFGSETQYF. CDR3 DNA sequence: TGTGCCACCAGCAGAGCTTTTGGGTCAGAGACCCAGTACTTC. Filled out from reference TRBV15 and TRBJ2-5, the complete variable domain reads DAMVIQNPRYQVTQFGKPVTLSCSQTLNHNVMYWYQQKSSQAPKLLFHYYDKDFNNEADTPDNFQSRRPNTSFCFLDIRSPGLGDTAMYLCATSRAFGSETQYFGPGTRLLVL.

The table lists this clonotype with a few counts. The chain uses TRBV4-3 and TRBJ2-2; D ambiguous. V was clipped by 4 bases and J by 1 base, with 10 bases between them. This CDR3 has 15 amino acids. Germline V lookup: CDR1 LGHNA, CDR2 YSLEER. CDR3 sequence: CASSPLARNTGELFF. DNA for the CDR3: TGCGCCAGCAGCCCTTTGGCGCGGAACACCGGGGAGCTGTTTTTT.

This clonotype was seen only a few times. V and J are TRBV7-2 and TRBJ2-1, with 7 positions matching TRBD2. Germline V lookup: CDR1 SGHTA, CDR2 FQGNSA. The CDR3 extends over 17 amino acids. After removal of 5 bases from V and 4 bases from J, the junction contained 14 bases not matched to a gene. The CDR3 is CASSLWPSAGVYNEQFF. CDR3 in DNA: TGTGCCAGCAGCCTATGGCCTAGTGCGGGGGTGTACAATGAGCAGTTCTTC.

The CDR3 DNA follows: TGTGCCAGCAAGGGACAGTTGTTCTACGAGCAGTACTTC. Translating gives CASKGQLFYEQYF. The J gene is TRBJ2-7, the V gene TRBV27, with 7 bases matching TRBD1. This CDR3 has 13 residues. Germline CDR1 is MNHEY and CDR2 is SMNVEV (reference sequence). V was pared by 7 bases and J by 3 bases, with 6 bases of the junction left unmatched.

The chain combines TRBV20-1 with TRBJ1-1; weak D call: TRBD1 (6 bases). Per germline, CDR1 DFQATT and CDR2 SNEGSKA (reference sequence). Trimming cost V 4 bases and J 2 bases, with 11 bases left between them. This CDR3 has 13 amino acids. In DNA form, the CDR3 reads TGCAGTGCTATGGGACAACTTAACACTGAAGCTTTCTTT. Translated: CSAMGQLNTEAFF.

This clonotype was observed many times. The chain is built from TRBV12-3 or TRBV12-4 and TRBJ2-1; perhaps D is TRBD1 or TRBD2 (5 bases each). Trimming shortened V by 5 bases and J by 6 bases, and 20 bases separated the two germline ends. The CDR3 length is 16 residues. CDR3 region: CASSPEGRQVGNEQFF. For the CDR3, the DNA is TGTGCCAGCAGTCCTGAGGGGCGACAAGTGGGCAATGAGCAGTTCTTC.

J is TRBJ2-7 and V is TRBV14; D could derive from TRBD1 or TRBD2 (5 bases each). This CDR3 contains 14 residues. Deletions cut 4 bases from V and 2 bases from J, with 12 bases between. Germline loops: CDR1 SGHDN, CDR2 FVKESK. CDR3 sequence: CASSRGTGTYEQYF. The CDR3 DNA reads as TGTGCCAGCAGCCGGGGGACCGGTACCTACGAGCAGTACTTC.

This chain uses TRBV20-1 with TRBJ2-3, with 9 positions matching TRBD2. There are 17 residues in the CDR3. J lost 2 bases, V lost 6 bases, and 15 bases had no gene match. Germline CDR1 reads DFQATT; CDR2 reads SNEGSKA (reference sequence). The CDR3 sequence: CSAHGAGGPIFTDTQYF. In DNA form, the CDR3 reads TGCAGTGCCCACGGGGCGGGGGGGCCGATCTTCACAGATACGCAGTATTTT.

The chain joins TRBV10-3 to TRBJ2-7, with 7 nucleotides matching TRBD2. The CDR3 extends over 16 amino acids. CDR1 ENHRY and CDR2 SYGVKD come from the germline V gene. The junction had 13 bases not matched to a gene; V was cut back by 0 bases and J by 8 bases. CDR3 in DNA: TGTGCCATCAGTGAGTCGAGTGGTGCGGGAGCTTATAAGCAGTACTTC. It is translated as CAISESSGAGAYKQYF.